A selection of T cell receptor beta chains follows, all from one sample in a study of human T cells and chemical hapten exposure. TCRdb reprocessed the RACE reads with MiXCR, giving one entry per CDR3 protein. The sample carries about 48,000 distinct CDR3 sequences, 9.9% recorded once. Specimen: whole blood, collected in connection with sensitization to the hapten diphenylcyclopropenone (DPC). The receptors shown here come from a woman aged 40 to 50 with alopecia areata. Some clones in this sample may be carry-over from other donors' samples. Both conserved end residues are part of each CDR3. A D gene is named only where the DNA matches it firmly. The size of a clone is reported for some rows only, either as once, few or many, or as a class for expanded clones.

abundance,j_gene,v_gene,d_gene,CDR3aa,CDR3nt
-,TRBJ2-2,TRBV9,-,CASSAVGDHTGELFF,TGTGCCAGCAGCGCCGTGGGGGATCACACCGGGGAGCTGTTTTTT
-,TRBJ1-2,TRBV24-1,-,CATSAWGSYGYTF,TGTGCCACCAGTGCCTGGGGAAGCTATGGCTACACCTTC
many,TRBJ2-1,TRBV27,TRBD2,CASRGTTNEQFF,TGTGCCAGCCGGGGGACTACCAATGAGCAGTTCTTC
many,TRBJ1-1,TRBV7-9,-,CASSLTSASGAEAFF,TGTGCCAGCAGCTTAACGTCGGCCTCAGGGGCTGAAGCTTTCTTT
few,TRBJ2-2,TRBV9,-,CASSGQVSTGELFF,TGTGCCAGCAGCGGTCAGGTGTCCACCGGGGAGCTGTTTTTT
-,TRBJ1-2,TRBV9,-,CASSPRQIVDYGYTF,TGTGCCAGCAGCCCCCGACAGATTGTCGACTATGGCTACACCTTC
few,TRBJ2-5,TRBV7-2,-,CASSLGGFEETQYF,TGTGCCAGCAGCTTAGGGGGTTTCGAGGAGACCCAGTACTTC
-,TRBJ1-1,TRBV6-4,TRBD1,CASRASPQGVQNTEAFF,TGTGCCAGCAGGGCGTCCCCACAGGGGGTCCAGAACACTGAAGCTTTCTTT
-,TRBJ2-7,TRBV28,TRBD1,CASSFRRTGQQYF,TGTGCCAGCAGTTTCCGTCGGACAGGGCAACAGTACTTC
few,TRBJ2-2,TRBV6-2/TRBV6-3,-,CASTPDIPGELFF,TGTGCCAGCACCCCGGACATTCCCGGGGAGCTGTTTTTT
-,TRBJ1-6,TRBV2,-,CASSPRGTGSYNSPLHF,TGTGCCAGCAGTCCGCGGGGCACGGGCTCCTATAATTCACCCCTCCACTTT
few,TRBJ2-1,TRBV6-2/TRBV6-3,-,CASIAGPSYNEQFF,TGTGCCAGCATTGCAGGTCCGAGCTACAATGAGCAGTTCTTC
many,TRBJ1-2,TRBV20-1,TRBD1,CSAGQGSNGYTF,TGCAGTGCTGGACAGGGGAGCAATGGCTACACCTTC
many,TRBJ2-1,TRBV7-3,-,CASSLGTVKYNEQFF,TGTGCCAGCTCTCTAGGAACAGTCAAATACAATGAGCAGTTCTTC
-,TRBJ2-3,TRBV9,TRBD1,CASSGRPGQGNTDTQYF,TGTGCCAGCAGCGGAAGACCGGGACAGGGCAACACAGATACGCAGTATTTT
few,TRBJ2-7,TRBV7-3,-,CASTEGDEQYF,TGTGCCAGCACCGAGGGTGACGAGCAGTACTTC
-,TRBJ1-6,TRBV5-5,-,CASSLHGDNSPLHF,TGTGCCAGCAGCTTACATGGAGATAATTCACCCCTCCACTTT
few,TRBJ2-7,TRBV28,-,CVVGVGAASYEQYF,TGTGTCGTCGGGGTAGGGGCCGCGTCCTACGAGCAGTACTTC
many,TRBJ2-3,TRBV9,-,CASSVMSTDTQYF,TGTGCCAGCAGCGTAATGAGCACAGATACGCAGTATTTT
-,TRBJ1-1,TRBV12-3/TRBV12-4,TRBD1,CASSSRQGSQSAFF,TGTGCCAGCAGTTCGAGACAGGGTTCGCAATCGGCTTTCTTT
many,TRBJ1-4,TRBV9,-,CASSVGIAPNEKLFF,TGTGCCAGCAGCGTAGGCATAGCACCTAATGAAAAACTGTTTTTT
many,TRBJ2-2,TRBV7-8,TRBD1,CASSRNDRGAGELFF,TGTGCCAGCAGCCGAAATGACAGGGGGGCCGGGGAGCTGTTTTTT
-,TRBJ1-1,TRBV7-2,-,CASSLRQQTNTEAFF,TGTGCCAGCAGCTTACGACAGCAGACGAACACTGAAGCTTTCTTT
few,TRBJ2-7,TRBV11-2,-,CASSLAQDYEQYF,TGTGCCAGCAGCTTAGCCCAGGACTACGAGCAGTACTTC
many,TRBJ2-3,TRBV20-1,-,CSAGPRTPATDTQYF,TGCAGTGCCGGACCAAGGACGCCAGCTACAGATACGCAGTATTTT
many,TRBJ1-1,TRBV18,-,CASSPYPGVTEAFF,TGTGCCAGCTCACCTTACCCGGGGGTGACTGAAGCTTTCTTT
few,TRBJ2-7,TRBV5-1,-,CASRSGVEQYF,TGCGCCAGCAGGTCGGGCGTCGAGCAGTACTTC
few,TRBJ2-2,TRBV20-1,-,CSARQPRADDNTGELFF,TGCAGTGCTAGACAGCCCAGGGCGGATGATAACACCGGGGAGCTGTTTTTT
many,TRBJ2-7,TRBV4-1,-,CASSPSDINEQYF,TGCGCCAGCAGCCCCTCGGACATCAACGAGCAGTACTTC
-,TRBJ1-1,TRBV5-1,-,CASSLVGNMNTEAFF,TGCGCCAGCAGCTTGGTGGGGAACATGAACACTGAAGCTTTCTTT
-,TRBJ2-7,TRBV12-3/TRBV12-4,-,CASKWDTRGEQYF,TGTGCCAGCAAATGGGACACCCGCGGCGAGCAGTACTTC
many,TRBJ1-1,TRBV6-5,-,CASSYSLRYSAFF,TGTGCCAGCAGTTACTCTTTGAGATACAGTGCTTTCTTT
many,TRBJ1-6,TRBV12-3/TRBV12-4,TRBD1,CASSFGGQGSPLHF,TGTGCCAGCAGTTTTGGCGGACAGGGGTCACCCCTCCACTTT
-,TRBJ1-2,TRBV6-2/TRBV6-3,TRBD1,CASSYSTGNYGYTF,TGTGCCAGCAGTTACTCGACAGGGAACTATGGCTACACCTTC
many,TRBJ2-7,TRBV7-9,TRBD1,CASSSGTVYEQYF,TGTGCCAGCAGCTCCGGGACAGTCTACGAGCAGTACTTC
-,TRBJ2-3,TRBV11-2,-,CASSTKTGLTDTQYF,TGTGCCAGCAGCACAAAGACAGGCCTCACAGATACGCAGTATTTT
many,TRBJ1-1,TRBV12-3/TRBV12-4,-,CASSLGTNTEAFF,TGTGCCAGCAGTTTGGGCACCAACACTGAAGCTTTCTTT
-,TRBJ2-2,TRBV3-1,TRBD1,CASSQNPGQGAGELFF,TGTGCCAGCAGCCAGAACCCGGGACAGGGGGCCGGGGAGCTGTTTTTT